The clone carrying this T cell receptor beta chain showed up just a few times. The antigen remains unidentified. The entry originates in a study of shared clonotypes between healthy human individuals. Study-wide background: Donor composition was two women and a few men, aged 18 to 49.

General study points: A few donors shared approximately 5% of their naive CD4 clonotypes.

From CD4+ cells came CD45RA+ naive and CD45RA-negative memory subsets. V gave up 1 base and J gave up 5 bases; unmatched junction bases: 4. The CDR3 totals 14 residues. Germline V gene sequence: CDR1 SGHTA, CDR2 FQGNSA. The protocol was immunoSEQ multiplex PCR, while the TCRdb copy is restricted to in-frame clones and leaves out a portion. This repertoire shows millions of clones, roughly 94% found once; its top ten account for 0.13%. Sample: naive CD4+ T cells sorted from blood. Subset: CD45RA+ positively selected. This TCR was recovered from a man aged 18 to 30 in good health. The chain joins TRBV7-2 to TRBJ2-5; 7 bases are shared with TRBD2. CDR3 residues: CASSLGTRSETQYF. The CDR3 nucleotides read TGTGCCAGCAGCTTAGGGACTAGGAGCGAGACCCAGTACTTC.